In its sample, the clone carrying this TCR beta chain was seen once. The antigen is undetermined. Other DNA sequences in the sample encode the same CDR3. The CDR3 extends over 14 amino acids. Germline V gene data show CDR1 as KGHDR and CDR2 as SFDVKD. The V gene lost 9 bases and the J gene lost 2 bases, with 13 bases spanning the gap. The data were taken from a study of Ad26.COV2.S vaccination and SARS-CoV-2 variants. Study conclusions and caveats: Among vaccine recipients, spike-specific TCR breadth exceeded that of placebo recipients.

Treatment denoted: 15 to 20 received Ad26.COV2.S at low or high dose, single or two shots; five or six received placebo; per-sample allocation not given. Vaccine and placebo recipients were sampled on day 63 after the first injection. An adult aged 18-55 years in Boston served as the donor. It was Wuhan-strain SARS-CoV-2 spike that the Ad26 vaccine vector expressed. Here immunoSEQ multiplex PCR was the method, and the copy in TCRdb shows in-frame clones only, minus some. The data hold a few hundred thousand clones, with over 80% observed a single time. The rearrangement links TRBV24-1 to TRBJ1-5; D remains ambiguous. The starting material was peripheral blood, obtained in a trial of Ad26.COV2.S vaccine versus placebo. This receptor was identified in a person between 18 and 65 years old who received the Ad26.COV2.S COVID-19 vaccine or a placebo. In DNA form, the CDR3 reads TGTGCCACCGGTGCGGGAGCGGGCAATCAGCCCCAGCATTTT. Amino acids: CATGAGAGNQPQHF.